The rows below give T cell receptor beta chains drawn from one sample of a study of T cell responses to AZD1222 COVID-19 vaccine. TCRdb's copy holds only in-frame clones and misses some; the assay was immunoSEQ multiplex PCR. The sample lists roughly 100,000 clones, about 92% occurring once. The sample here was peripheral blood, taken on day 0 of AZD1222 vaccination. These receptors were collected from an adult in good health. CDR3s include the opening cysteine and the closing phenylalanine or tryptophan. Fields, in order: J gene, V gene, CDR3 protein.

j_gene: TRBJ2-3; v_gene: TRBV13; CDR3aa: CASTIPSGDTQYF
j_gene: TRBJ1-5; v_gene: TRBV27; CDR3aa: CASSLYGTSVQPQHF
j_gene: TRBJ2-1; v_gene: TRBV21-1; CDR3aa: CASSRTPGTGFRISYNEQFF
j_gene: TRBJ1-5; v_gene: TRBV19; CDR3aa: CASSIWPKPQHF
j_gene: TRBJ2-5; v_gene: TRBV5-6; CDR3aa: CASSLTGVQETQYF
j_gene: TRBJ2-5; v_gene: TRBV28; CDR3aa: CASSLSLAGEETQYF
j_gene: TRBJ2-7; v_gene: TRBV12-3/TRBV12-4; CDR3aa: CASSPTGFYEQYF
j_gene: TRBJ2-1; v_gene: TRBV7-2; CDR3aa: CASSFDSSYNEQFF
j_gene: TRBJ2-1; v_gene: TRBV7-7; CDR3aa: CASSLVSGQGVIGEQFF
j_gene: TRBJ2-5; v_gene: TRBV5-6; CDR3aa: CASSRAQNQETQYF
j_gene: TRBJ2-3; v_gene: TRBV6-2/TRBV6-3; CDR3aa: CASSKWATPYIDTQYF
j_gene: TRBJ2-7; v_gene: TRBV27; CDR3aa: CASSQGGQPYEQYF
j_gene: TRBJ2-1; v_gene: TRBV28; CDR3aa: CASNSNGRRSYNEQFF
j_gene: TRBJ1-2; v_gene: TRBV6-5; CDR3aa: CASTPQGYGYTF
j_gene: TRBJ2-3; v_gene: TRBV2; CDR3aa: CASKGLATDTQYF
j_gene: TRBJ1-2; v_gene: TRBV5-1; CDR3aa: CASSSAGDYYGYTF
j_gene: TRBJ1-5; v_gene: TRBV19; CDR3aa: CASSMAGGNQPQHF
j_gene: TRBJ1-5; v_gene: TRBV3-1/TRBV3-2; CDR3aa: CASSPGGNQPQHF
j_gene: TRBJ1-3; v_gene: TRBV7-3; CDR3aa: CARTPGKTGVASGNTIYF
j_gene: TRBJ2-2; v_gene: TRBV2; CDR3aa: CASRMSPVPGELFF
j_gene: TRBJ1-3; v_gene: TRBV7-6; CDR3aa: CASSENGNTIYF
j_gene: TRBJ1-1; v_gene: TRBV11-2; CDR3aa: CASSPSSNTEAFF
j_gene: TRBJ2-2; v_gene: TRBV4-1; CDR3aa: CASSQEAGGGRTGELFF
j_gene: TRBJ2-7; v_gene: TRBV6-4; CDR3aa: CASSEPGQGSYEQYF
j_gene: TRBJ2-2; v_gene: TRBV6-5; CDR3aa: CASRAQGANTGELFF
j_gene: TRBJ1-1; v_gene: TRBV28; CDR3aa: CASSLRGGTEAFF
j_gene: TRBJ1-1; v_gene: TRBV9; CDR3aa: CASSVATRAEAEAFF
j_gene: TRBJ1-3; v_gene: TRBV30; CDR3aa: CAWSARFTGNTIYF